This T cell receptor beta chain was sequenced in a study of shared clonotypes between healthy human individuals. Study summary: Researchers drew samples from two women and a few men aged 18 to 49.

This CDR3 has 15 residues. The trim removed 5 bases at V and 2 bases at J, leaving 6 bases unmatched. The germline gives CDR1 SEHNR, CDR2 FQNEAQ (reference sequence). Points from the study as a whole: Donors were few, which limited the genetic and exposure-history diversity represented.

An even split of each subset's genomic DNA across several immunoSEQ plates was performed. Produced via immunoSEQ multiplex PCR; TCRdb's table is partial and in-frame only. The sample includes 1.4 million or so clones, just under 99% of them seen just once. About this clone itself: The antigen remains undetermined.

Those who donated were healthy HIV-negative adults, with no recent acute infections or vaccinations reported. The V gene is TRBV7-9, the J gene TRBJ2-3; 8 bases match TRBD1. Sequenced: naive CD4+ T cells sorted from blood. As for subset: CD45RA+ positively selected. The origin of this receptor is a man aged 25 to 40 in good health. The CDR3 region has the DNA TGTGCCAGCAGCCTAGTGGGACAGGCCACAGATACGCAGTATTTT. This sequence encodes CASSLVGQATDTQYF.